Listed below are T cell receptor beta chains from one sample, sequenced in a study of blood T cell repertoires in COVID-19. Clones were sequenced by immunoSEQ multiplex PCR, and TCRdb holds only the in-frame ones, with some missing. Of approximately 190,000 clones listed, 82% are singletons. Material for sequencing was PBMCs or T cells enriched from blood (not recorded which). Every receptor here comes from a woman in her sixties or seventies with acute COVID-19. Both conserved end residues are part of each CDR3. Fields, in order: CDR3 DNA, CDR3 protein, D gene, J gene, V gene, clone size. D genes are given only for firm matches. Size values are once, few and many counts, or a class for expanded clones, and some rows have none.

TGTGCCAGCAGCATACGGACAGGGGGACGGGATATCCTCCACTTT	CASSIRTGGRDILHF	TRBD1	TRBJ1-6	TRBV7-2	NA
TGTGCCATCAGAGACCGGGACACTCTCTACGAGCAGTACTTC	CAIRDRDTLYEQYF	NA	TRBJ2-7	TRBV10-3	NA
TGTGCCAGCACCCTCGACAGGGTCGCCACCGGGGAGCTGTTTTTT	CASTLDRVATGELFF	TRBD1	TRBJ2-2	TRBV11-2	NA
TGTGCCAGCAGCCCCGGGGAGTACGGGAACACCGGGGAGCTGTTTTTT	CASSPGEYGNTGELFF	NA	TRBJ2-2	TRBV11-3	few
TGTGCCAGCAGCCCCGGGACAGGGGTTAATTTT	CASSPGTGVNF	TRBD1	TRBJ1-3	TRBV7-9	few
TGCGCCAGCAGCCAAGATAGCAGGGGAAGGGGTCAGCCCCAGCATTTT	CASSQDSRGRGQPQHF	NA	TRBJ1-5	TRBV4-1	NA
TGTGCCAGCAGCGACGGACAGGGTAGCGGTGAAAAACTGTTTTTT	CASSDGQGSGEKLFF	TRBD1	TRBJ1-4	TRBV3-1/TRBV3-2	NA
TGTGCCAGCAGCATAGCGGGAGGGGGCACCGGGGAGCTGTTTTTT	CASSIAGGGTGELFF	TRBD2	TRBJ2-2	TRBV5-6	NA
TGTGCCAGCAGCTTACAGGGGGCATTTGAGCAGTACTTC	CASSLQGAFEQYF	TRBD1	TRBJ2-7	TRBV7-2	NA
TGTGCCAGCAAGACTAAGGCGGCCGTACAAGAGACCCAGTACTTC	CASKTKAAVQETQYF	NA	TRBJ2-5	TRBV7-9	NA
TGTGCCAGCAGCTCTTTAGGGGGCACTAGCGGGAATACGCAGTATTTT	CASSSLGGTSGNTQYF	TRBD2	TRBJ2-3	TRBV7-2	NA
TGTGCCAGCAGCGTAGTGACTGGAGGAGGGGATGAGCAGTTCTTC	CASSVVTGGGDEQFF	NA	TRBJ2-1	TRBV9	NA
TGCGCCAGCAGTGAGGCCAGCGAGAATTCACCCCTCCACTTT	CASSEASENSPLHF	NA	TRBJ1-6	TRBV10-2	few
TGTGCCAGCTCACCCCCGCGCCCCCCAGATACGCAGTATTTT	CASSPPRPPDTQYF	NA	TRBJ2-3	TRBV18	NA
TGTGCCAGCAGTCGGACAGGGAGCAAAAACATTCAGTACTTC	CASSRTGSKNIQYF	TRBD1	TRBJ2-4	TRBV28	NA
TGTGCCAGCAGTCTAAGCGGAGGCGGTGGCTACACCTTC	CASSLSGGGGYTF	NA	TRBJ1-2	TRBV6-6	NA
TGTGCCATCAGTGAGGACAGCGCAAGCTACACCTTC	CAISEDSASYTF	NA	TRBJ1-2	TRBV10-3	NA
TGTGCCAGCAGTGGGGGGTTTTCTGGCTACACCTTC	CASSGGFSGYTF	NA	TRBJ1-2	TRBV28	NA
TGTGCCAGCAGCCACTCCGGGACAGGGTTAAATCAGCCCCAGCATTTT	CASSHSGTGLNQPQHF	TRBD1	TRBJ1-5	TRBV3-1/TRBV3-2	few
TGTGCCAGCTCACCAGGAGTCGGGGCTGGGGCCAACGTCCTGACTTTC	CASSPGVGAGANVLTF	NA	TRBJ2-6	TRBV18	NA